The T cell receptor beta chain described here comes from a study of spatial heterogeneity in lung cancer (dated by TCRdb to between 2018 and 2021). Concerning the study at large: Beta-chain transcripts were consistently detected in greater numbers than alpha-chain transcripts, which likely reflected higher beta-chain transcript abundance. In the raw uncorrected reads, each unique combination of TCR and UMI appeared on average more than ten times. The study quantitatively compared TCR alpha and beta repertoires across multiple tumor regions, matched nontumor lung and blood in non-small cell lung cancer. Nonsynonymous mutation counts, determined by whole-exome sequencing of tumor tissue, were related to features of the TCR repertoire. Both alpha and beta chains were TCR-sequenced in roughly 200 tumor regions, some 64 matched nontumor lung samples and some 56 PBMC samples obtained at surgery. On the study overall, not on this receptor specifically: Confirming at a functional level the hypothesis that regional TCRs recognize regional mutations was considered to require additional single-cell paired TCR alpha and beta sequencing. Ubiquitous expanded tumor TCRs were detected in blood more often at tumor resection than at routine follow-up.

The library was produced with 5' RACE. TCRdb names NextSeq 500 as the instrument used. To allow correction of PCR and sequencing errors, the TCR library protocol tagged every TCR cDNA molecule with a unique molecular identifier. The study's processing was this. Decombinator tools were used for TCR identification, UMI-based error correction and CDR3 extraction. TCRs above a frequency of 2 per 1,000, corresponding to the top 1% of the tumor frequency distribution, were defined as expanded. Rényi diversity was computed with the R vegan package after subsampling each repertoire 100 times to 5,000 TCRs. CDR3 similarity networks were constructed using string-kernel similarity of amino acid triplets, with links drawn between CDR3s whose pairwise similarity was above 0.82. TCRdb cleaned the public reads at Q25 with fastp, built clones with MiXCR and kept in-frame beta chains. Duplicate CDR3 protein sequences are folded into a single record with the most common DNA and genes. It is TCRdb's table, rather than the study itself, that gives the V and J calls and clone size. This sample has roughly 25,000 distinct CDR3 sequences in its table, and about 7.2% of those were observed once. Approximately 14% of the sample comes from the top ten.

The V end loses 5 bases and the J end loses 3 bases, and a stretch of 11 bases separates them. CDR1 and CDR2 were assigned from the germline V gene as SNHLY and FYNNEI. The CDR3 runs 13 amino acids, cysteine and phenylalanine included. The DNA shown is the 39-base CDR3, in frame from base 1. In this sample, this clonotype turned up many times. Its antigen specificity is not known. Per-base quality was not reported, and no clone a single base away is much larger than it. What the time point label conveys for this sample: sample taken at primary tumor resection. Donors were 70 or so patients with early-stage, untreated non-small cell lung cancer from the lung TRACERx cohort. TCR sequencing used whole RNA extracted from tumor and nontumor lung tissue, or from cryopreserved PBMC samples, without cell sorting. Only patients for whom sufficient RNA was available from at least two tumor regions were selected for TCR sequencing.

The sequence is built from TRBV2 and TRBJ2-7; the D call is possibly TRBD1 or TRBD2, each sharing 6 bases. The sequence derives from a male donor with early-stage non-small cell lung cancer. The starting material was PBMCs, obtained at surgery. The DNA is TGTGCCAGCAGTCGGAGGGGGAACTACGAGCAGTACTTC. Translation gives CASSRRGNYEQYF.